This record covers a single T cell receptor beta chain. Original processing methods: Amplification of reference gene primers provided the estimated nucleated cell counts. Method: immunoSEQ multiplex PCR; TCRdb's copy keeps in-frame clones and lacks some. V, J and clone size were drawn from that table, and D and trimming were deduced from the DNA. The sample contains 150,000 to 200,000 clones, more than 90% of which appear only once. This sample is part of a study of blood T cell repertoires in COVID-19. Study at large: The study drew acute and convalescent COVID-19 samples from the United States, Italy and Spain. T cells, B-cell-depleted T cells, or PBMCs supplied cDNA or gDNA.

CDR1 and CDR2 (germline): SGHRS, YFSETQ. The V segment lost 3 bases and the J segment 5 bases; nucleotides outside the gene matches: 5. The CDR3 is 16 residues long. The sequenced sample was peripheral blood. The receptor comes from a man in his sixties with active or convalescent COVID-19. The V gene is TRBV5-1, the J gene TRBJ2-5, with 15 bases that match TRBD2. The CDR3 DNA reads TGCGCCAGCAGCTCGGGACTAGCGGGAGGTGGGGAGACCCAGTACTTC. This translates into CASSSGLAGGGETQYF.